This TCR beta chain was recovered during a study of identifying expanded T cells in peripheral blood. Details on this clone: The antigen is not known.

Collection occurred without any documented infections or immune events in donors. Libraries were prepared by immunoSEQ multiplex PCR; TCRdb keeps only in-frame clonotypes and omits some of them. The sample lists around 85,000 clones, 70% to 90% occurring once. V lost 4 bases and J lost 2, with 16 bases in between. Germline V gene lookup returns CDR1 SGDLS and CDR2 YYNGEE. CDR3 length: 15 residues. Findings and caveats of the study: Across healthy donors, higher total template counts meant significantly greater approximately two-week count variance.

The chain recombines TRBV9 with TRBJ2-7; possibly TRBD2 for D (6 bases). Specimen: blood. The clonotype comes from a person aged 18 to 75 in good health. CDR3 sequence (DNA): TGTGCCAGCAGCCCCCTACTAGCACCCGCCTACGAGCAGTACTTC. Protein product: CASSPLLAPAYEQYF.